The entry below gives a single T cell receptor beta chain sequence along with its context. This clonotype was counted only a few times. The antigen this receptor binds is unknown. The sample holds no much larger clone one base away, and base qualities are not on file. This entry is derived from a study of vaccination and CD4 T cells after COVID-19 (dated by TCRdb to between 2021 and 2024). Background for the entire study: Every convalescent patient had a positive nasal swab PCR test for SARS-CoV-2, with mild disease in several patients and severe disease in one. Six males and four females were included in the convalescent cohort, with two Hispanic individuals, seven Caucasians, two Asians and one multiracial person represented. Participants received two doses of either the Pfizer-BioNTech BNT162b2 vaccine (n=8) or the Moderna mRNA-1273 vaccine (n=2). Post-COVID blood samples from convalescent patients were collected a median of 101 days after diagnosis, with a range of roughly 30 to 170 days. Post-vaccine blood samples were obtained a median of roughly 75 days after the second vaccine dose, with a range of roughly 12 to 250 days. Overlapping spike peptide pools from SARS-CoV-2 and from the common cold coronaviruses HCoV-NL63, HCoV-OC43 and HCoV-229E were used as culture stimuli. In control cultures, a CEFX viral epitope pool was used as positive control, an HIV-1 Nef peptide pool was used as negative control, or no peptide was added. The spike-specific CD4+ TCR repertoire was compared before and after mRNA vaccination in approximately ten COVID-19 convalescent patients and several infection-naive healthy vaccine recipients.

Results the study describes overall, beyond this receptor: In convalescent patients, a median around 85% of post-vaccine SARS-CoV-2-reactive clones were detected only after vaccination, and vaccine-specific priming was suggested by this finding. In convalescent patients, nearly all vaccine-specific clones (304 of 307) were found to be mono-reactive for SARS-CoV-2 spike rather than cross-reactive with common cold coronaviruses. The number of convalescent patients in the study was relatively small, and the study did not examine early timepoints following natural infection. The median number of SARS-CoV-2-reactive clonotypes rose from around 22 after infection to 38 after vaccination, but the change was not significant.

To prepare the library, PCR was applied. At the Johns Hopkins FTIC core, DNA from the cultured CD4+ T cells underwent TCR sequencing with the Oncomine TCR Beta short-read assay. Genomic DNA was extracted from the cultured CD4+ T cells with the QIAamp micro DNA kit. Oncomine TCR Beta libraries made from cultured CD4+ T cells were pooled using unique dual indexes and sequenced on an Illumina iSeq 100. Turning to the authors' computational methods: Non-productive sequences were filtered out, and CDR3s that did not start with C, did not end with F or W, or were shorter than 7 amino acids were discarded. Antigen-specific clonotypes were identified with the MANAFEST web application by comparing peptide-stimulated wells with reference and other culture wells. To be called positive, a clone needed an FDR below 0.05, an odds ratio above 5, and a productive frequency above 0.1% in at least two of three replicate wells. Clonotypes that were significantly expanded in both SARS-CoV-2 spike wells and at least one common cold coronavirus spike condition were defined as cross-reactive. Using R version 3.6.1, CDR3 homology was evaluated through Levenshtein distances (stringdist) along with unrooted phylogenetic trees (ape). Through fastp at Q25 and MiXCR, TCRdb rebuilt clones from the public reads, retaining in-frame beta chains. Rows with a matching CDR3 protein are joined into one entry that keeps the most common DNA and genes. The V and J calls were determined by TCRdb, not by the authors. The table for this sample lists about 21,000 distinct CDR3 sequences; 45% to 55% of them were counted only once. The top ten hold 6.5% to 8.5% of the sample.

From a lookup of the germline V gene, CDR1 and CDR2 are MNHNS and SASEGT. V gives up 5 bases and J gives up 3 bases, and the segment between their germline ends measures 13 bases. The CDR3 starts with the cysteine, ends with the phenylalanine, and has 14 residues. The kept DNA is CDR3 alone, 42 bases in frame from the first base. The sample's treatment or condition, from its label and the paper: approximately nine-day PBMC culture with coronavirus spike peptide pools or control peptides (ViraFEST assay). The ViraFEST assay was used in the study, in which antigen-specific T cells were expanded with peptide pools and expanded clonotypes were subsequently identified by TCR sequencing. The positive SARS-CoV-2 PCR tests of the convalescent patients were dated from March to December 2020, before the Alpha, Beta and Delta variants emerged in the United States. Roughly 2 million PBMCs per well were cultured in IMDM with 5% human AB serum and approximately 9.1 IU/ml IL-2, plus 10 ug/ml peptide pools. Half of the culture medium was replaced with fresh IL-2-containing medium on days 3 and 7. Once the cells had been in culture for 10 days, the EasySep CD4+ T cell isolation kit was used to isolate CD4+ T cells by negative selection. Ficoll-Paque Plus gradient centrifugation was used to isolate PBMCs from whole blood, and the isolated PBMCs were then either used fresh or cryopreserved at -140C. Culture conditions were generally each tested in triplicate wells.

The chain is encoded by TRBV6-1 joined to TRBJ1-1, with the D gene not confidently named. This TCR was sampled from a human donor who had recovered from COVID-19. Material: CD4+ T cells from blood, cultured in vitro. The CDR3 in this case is CASSPVPRDTEAFF. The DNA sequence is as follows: TGTGCCAGCAGTCCAGTACCCCGGGACACTGAAGCTTTCTTT.